A single T cell receptor beta chain is shown here with its context. What it binds is not known. Some clones are missing from TCRdb's copy, which holds only in-frame ones; the method was immunoSEQ multiplex PCR. The sample lists some 56,000 clones, about 80% occurring once. The sample belongs to a study of a mutant IDH1 vaccine in newly diagnosed glioma. Study context: Following radiotherapy alone, or alongside temozolomide cycles, vaccination was started after an interval of 4-6 weeks. The treated population exhibited a male proportion of approximately 62%, a female proportion of about 40%, and a mean age of approximately 42 years.

The CDR3 runs 13 residues. The V and J ends lost 6 bases and 4 bases respectively, with 10 bases between them. Germline V gene lookup returns CDR1 SNHLY and CDR2 FYNNEI. Study outcomes and limitations: There seemed to be no relation between pseudoprogression and changes in top peripheral T cell clonotypes.

As to time point: week 47, end of study. Each dose of the vaccine consisted of 300 ug of mutant IDH1 20-mer peptide, with topical imiquimod. New WHO grade 3 or 4 IDH1-mutant, ATRX-lost astrocytomas were present in all donors. This rearrangement joins TRBV2 to TRBJ1-5; TRBD1 might be the D (5 bases). The source of this sequence is a man aged 45 to 65 with glioma. The sample in question was PBMCs, obtained from a glioma patient whose treatment included an IDH1 peptide vaccine. CDR3 coding DNA: TGTGCCAGCAGAGACAGAGGGAATCAGCCCCAGCATTTT. Translation: CASRDRGNQPQHF.